This T cell receptor (beta chain) was sequenced during a study of blood T cell repertoires in COVID-19. About the study: The study drew acute and convalescent COVID-19 samples from the United States, Italy and Spain. PBMCs, B-cell-depleted T cells, or T cells provided the cDNA or gDNA that made up the material.

Enrollees, 18 to 89 years old, lived in 20 to 25 US areas. Using immunoSEQ multiplex PCR, the repertoire was profiled, and TCRdb retains in-frame clones only, with some absent. The sample yields about 330,000 clones, around 87% seen once. The sequenced material came from PBMCs or T cells enriched from blood (not recorded which). The source of this sequence is a young woman who had recovered from COVID-19.

The CDR3 here is CAISGLSTEAFF. For the CDR3, the DNA is TGTGCCATCAGTGGACTGAGCACTGAAGCTTTCTTT. V gene TRBV10-3 combines with J gene TRBJ1-1; D uncertain. Germline V lookup: CDR1 ENHRY, CDR2 SYGVKD. Trimming pared 4 bases from V and 4 bases from J, leaving 7 bases between. The CDR3 loop spans 12 amino acids.